The 23 T cell receptor beta chains presented below share a single source sample, sequenced in a study of Ad26.COV2.S vaccination and SARS-CoV-2 variants. The assay was immunoSEQ multiplex PCR, and TCRdb's table has in-frame clones only and misses some. The sample records about 260,000 clones, around nine tenths being singletons. As to treatment: some 20 received Ad26.COV2.S at low or high dose, single or two shots; about 5 received placebo; per-sample allocation not given. The samples were gathered on day 63 after the first injection of vaccine or placebo. Source: peripheral blood, taken in a trial of Ad26.COV2.S vaccine versus placebo. The receptors shown here come from a person between 18 and 65 years old who received the Ad26.COV2.S COVID-19 vaccine or a placebo.

As concerns this clone: Different DNA sequences within this sample yield the same CDR3. The genes are TRBV5-1 and TRBJ1-2; D is perhaps TRBD1 (6 bases). The germline gives CDR1 SGHRS, CDR2 YFSETQ. The CDR3 totals 13 residues. V shed 3 bases and J shed 2 bases, with 8 bases lying between them. The CDR3 sequence is CASSSTGNYGYTF. In DNA form, the CDR3 reads TGCGCCAGCAGCTCCACAGGGAACTATGGCTACACCTTC.

CDR3 in amino acids: CASSLGDRDQETQYF. The DNA of the CDR3 is TGCGCCAGCAGCTTGGGGGACAGGGATCAAGAGACCCAGTACTTC. The chain recombines TRBV5-1 with TRBJ2-5, with 9 bases lining up with TRBD1. Per germline, CDR1 SGHRS and CDR2 YFSETQ. The CDR3 has 15 residues. V shed 0 bases and J 2 bases; nucleotides not matched to a gene: 2.

The DNA of the CDR3 is TGTGCCAGCAGTTTAACAAAGAGAGAACTGTTTTTT. Protein sequence: CASSLTKRELFF. V gene TRBV12-3 or TRBV12-4 combines with J gene TRBJ1-4; D unresolved. Trimming removed 2 bases at V and 12 bases at J, with 10 bases between. CDR3 length equals 12 residues.

The chain links TRBV7-9 to TRBJ2-7; the D call may be TRBD1 or TRBD2 (5 bases each). This CDR3 is built from 14 residues. V gave up 1 base and J gave up 3 bases, with 10 bases separating them. Per the germline V gene, CDR1 is SEHNR and CDR2 is FQNEAQ (reference sequence). DNA of the CDR3: TGTGCCAGCAGCTTAGTGGGACCTCACTACGAGCAGTACGTC. Translated: CASSLVGPHYEQYV.

The chain joins TRBV15 to TRBJ1-1; D ambiguous. CDR3 length: 14 amino acids. CDR1 and CDR2 from the germline V gene are LNHNV and YYDKDF (reference sequence). V was cut by 9 bases and J by 1 base, with 15 bases left in between. CDR3 DNA sequence: TGTGCCACACGAGCGGGGAGACAGAACACTGAAGCTTTCTTT. Its translation is CATRAGRQNTEAFF.

The chain joins TRBV6-5 to TRBJ2-7, with 9 positions matching TRBD2. Unmatched junction bases numbered 12, after V lost 6 bases and J lost 6 bases. Germline CDR1 MNHEY, CDR2 SVGAGI. CDR3 length: 15 residues. The CDR3 DNA is TGTGCCAGCAGCTCGAAGGGGCTAGCGGGGACCGAGCAGTACGTC. This translates into CASSSKGLAGTEQYV.

The V call is TRBV4-2, the J call TRBJ2-5; perhaps TRBD2 as D (6 bases). Germline values: CDR1 LGHNA, CDR2 YNFKEQ. The CDR3 has 14 amino acids. Trimming took 1 base from V and 5 from J, leaving 11 bases between them. CDR3: CASSQVEGWETQYF. In DNA form, the CDR3 reads TGTGCCAGCAGCCAAGTGGAGGGTTGGGAGACCCAGTACTTC.

This chain uses TRBV5-8 with TRBJ2-7; TRBD1 matches 8 bases. V was clipped by 3 bases and J by 5 bases; unmatched bases: 10. Germline CDR1 reads SGHTS; CDR2 reads YDEGEE. The CDR3 contains 15 residues. CDR3 sequence (DNA): TGTGCCAGCAGCTCGACCGGGACAGGAATCCACGAGCAGTACGTC. This gives the protein CASSSTGTGIHEQYV.

The chain recombines TRBV18 with TRBJ1-5; D is undetermined. Trimming took off 2 bases at V and 7 bases at J, with 15 bases between the two ends. The CDR3 runs to 15 residues. Per the germline V gene, CDR1 is KGHSH and CDR2 is LQKENI. CDR3 nucleotide sequence: TGTGCCAGCTCACCAACTGGGGTTAGGAGCCAGCCCCAGCATTTT. It encodes CASSPTGVRSQPQHF.

V and J are TRBV14 and TRBJ2-1; weak D call: TRBD1 (5 bases). The CDR3 runs 15 residues. V was shortened by 0 bases and J by 8 bases, with 14 bases between the two germline ends. CDR1 and CDR2 (germline): SGHDN, FVKESK. The CDR3 here is CASSQDLGQLHEQFF. In DNA, the CDR3 is TGTGCCAGCAGCCAAGATCTTGGACAACTCCATGAGCAGTTCTTC.

This rearrangement joins TRBV21-1 to TRBJ2-1; TRBD2, the D gene given by the table, was not confirmed from the DNA. TRBV21-1 constitutes a pseudogene. CDR3 length: 18 amino acids. DNA for the CDR3: TGTGCTAGCACCTTCGATAGCGGGGGGATATACTCCTACAATGAGCAGTTCTTC. As protein: CASTFDSGGIYSYNEQFF.

The V and J genes are TRBV6-5 and TRBJ2-4; D uncertain. The germline gives CDR1 MNHEY, CDR2 SVGAGI. The ends were cut back, 10 bases at V and 3 bases at J, with 13 bases in the middle. This CDR3 spans 13 amino acids. CDR3 sequence: CATMKLGKNIQYF. The CDR3 DNA follows: TGTGCCACCATGAAACTGGGCAAAAACATTCAGTACTTC.

The V gene is TRBV6-4, the J gene TRBJ2-1; 12 bases match TRBD2. Losses at the gene ends were 5 bases for V and 6 bases for J; bases not matched to a gene: 8. Germline V gene sequence: CDR1 MRHNA, CDR2 SNTAGT. CDR3 size: 16 residues. In DNA form, the CDR3 reads TGTGCCAGCAGTCCTAGCGGGGGGGCCTCGGTCAATGAGCAGTTCTTC. Translation gives CASSPSGGASVNEQFF.

This rearrangement joins TRBV11-2 to TRBJ2-5; D remains unclear. V lost 5 bases, J lost 7 bases, and 14 bases lay in between. CDR3 length: 13 residues. CDR1 SGHAT and CDR2 FQNNGV come from the germline V gene. The CDR3 loop is CASSKRTPGTQYF. CDR3 DNA: TGTGCCAGCAGCAAGAGGACGCCTGGGACCCAGTACTTC. Full variable domain (missing parts from reference TRBV11-2 and TRBJ2-5): EAGVAQSPRYKIIEKRQSVAFWCNPISGHATLYWYQQILGQGPKLLIQFQNNGVVDDSQLPKDRFSAERLKGVDSTLKIQPAKLEDSAVYLCASSKRTPGTQYFGPGTRLLVL.

The chain carries TRBV19 and TRBJ1-1, with TRBD1 matching 8 bases. J was trimmed by 3 bases and V by 4 bases; bases with no gene match: 25. This CDR3 contains 21 residues. Germline CDR1 is LNHDA and CDR2 is SQIVND (reference sequence). CDR3 loop: CASSTTPHPSGGALGDTEAFF. The CDR3 DNA follows: TGTGCCAGTAGTACTACCCCTCACCCTTCAGGGGGCGCATTAGGGGACACTGAAGCTTTCTTT.

The chain employs TRBV7-3 and TRBJ2-2, with unresolved D. CDR3 length equals 16 residues. The ends were cut back, 2 bases at V and 0 bases at J, with 10 bases in the middle. Germline V CDR1 and CDR2: SGHTA, FQGTGA. CDR3 coding DNA: TGTGCCAGCAGCTTATCTGGGATTACGAACACCGGGGAGCTGTTTTTT. This sequence encodes CASSLSGITNTGELFF.

The rearrangement joins TRBV5-4 to TRBJ2-5; D is undetermined. V lost 0 bases to trimming and J lost 4 bases, with 10 bases between them. CDR3 length equals 14 residues. Germline V lookup: CDR1 SGHNT, CDR2 YYREEE (reference sequence). CDR3: CASSLGSAPETQYF. Here the CDR3 DNA reads TGTGCCAGCAGCTTGGGGTCGGCCCCAGAGACCCAGTACTTC.

The rearrangement joins TRBV11-2 to TRBJ1-6; D ambiguous. Germline CDR1 is SGHAT and CDR2 is FQNNGV. Deletions cut 3 bases from V and 6 bases from J, with 12 bases between. This CDR3 has 15 amino acids. The CDR3 is CASSLTSGVNSPLHF. The CDR3 region has the DNA TGTGCCAGCAGCTTGACTTCAGGTGTTAATTCACCCCTCCACTTT.

The chain links TRBV11-3 to TRBJ2-7; the D gene is possibly TRBD2 (5 bases). In germline, CDR1 is SGHNT, CDR2 YENEEA. The CDR3 has 13 amino acids. Trimming removed 3 bases at V and 6 bases at J, with 12 bases between. The CDR3 bases are TGTGCCAGCAGCTTTCAGGCGGGTCCCGAGCAGTACGTC. Translation gives CASSFQAGPEQYV.

The CDR3 sequence is CASSLRDTNNEQFF. The CDR3, as DNA: TGTGCCAGCAGCTTAAGGGACACTAACAATGAGCAGTTCTTC. This chain links TRBV7-9 with TRBJ2-1, with TRBD1 as a possible D gene (6 bases). The CDR3 spans 14 residues. Trimming stripped 2 bases from V and 5 bases from J, with 10 bases between. The germline CDR1 and CDR2 sequences are SEHNR and FQNEAQ (reference sequence).

This rearrangement joins TRBV2 to TRBJ2-1, with a weak D call TRBD1 (8 bases). There are 16 residues in the CDR3. In germline, CDR1 is SNHLY, CDR2 FYNNEI. Trimming cost V 4 bases and J 5 bases, with 18 bases left between them. CDR3 amino acids: CASSVSRTGTNNEQFF. The CDR3 nucleotides read TGTGCCAGCAGTGTTTCAAGGACAGGGACTAACAATGAGCAGTTCTTC.

The rearrangement uses TRBV9 and TRBJ2-1; 12 bases map to TRBD1. Germline V CDR1 and CDR2: SGDLS, YYNGEE. This CDR3 spans 14 amino acids. The ends lost 4 bases at V and 14 bases at J; junction bases unmatched: 10. CDR3 nucleotide sequence: TGTGCCAGCAGCCCCGGGACAGGGGGCTCCCGGGAGTTCTTC. It yields the protein CASSPGTGGSREFF.

This clone was detected once. Compared with germline, one end of the junction differs, possibly owing to a read error. The J gene is TRBJ1-2, the V gene TRBV3-1 (or the pseudogene TRBV3-2); D unresolved. CDR1 and CDR2 (germline): LGHDT, YNNKEL (reference sequence). The CDR3 covers 11 residues. The CDR3 DNA reads as TGTGCCAGGAGCCAACCGGTGGGCTACACCTTC. Amino acid sequence: CARSQPVGYTF.